This is a list of T cell receptor beta chains from one sample in a study of cytomegalovirus exposure and HLA in healthy donors. The protocol was immunoSEQ multiplex PCR, while the TCRdb copy is restricted to in-frame clones and leaves out a portion. The table lists approximately 130,000 clones, approximately 8% of them singletons, with less than 6.5% in the top ten. Input material: PBMCs. The receptors derive from a woman between 40 and 55 years old in good health and CMV-seropositive. Both conserved end residues are part of each CDR3. D genes are given only for firm matches. Not every row has a clone size; where given, it reads once, few, many or a size class.

clone size	D gene	V gene	J gene	CDR3 protein	CDR3 DNA
few	TRBD2	TRBV6-5	TRBJ2-7	CASSPGLAGEQYF	TGTGCCAGCAGCCCCGGACTAGCGGGTGAGCAGTACTTC
-	-	TRBV7-9	TRBJ2-5	CASSALTPRRTWLQETQYF	TGTGCCAGCAGCGCCCTCACCCCGCGGAGGACTTGGCTACAAGAGACCCAGTACTTC
-	TRBD2	TRBV2	TRBJ2-1	CASLGGGYNEQFF	TGTGCCAGCTTGGGCGGGGGGTACAATGAGCAGTTCTTC
few	TRBD1	TRBV6-6	TRBJ1-4	CASSVSGGAGKKLFF	TGTGCCAGCAGCGTGTCAGGGGGCGCCGGTAAAAAACTGTTTTTT
-	TRBD1	TRBV19	TRBJ1-1	CASSTGQALNTEAFF	TGTGCCAGTAGTACCGGACAGGCCCTGAACACTGAAGCTTTCTTT
-	-	TRBV7-2	TRBJ1-5	CASSRRQDQPQHF	TGTGCCAGCAGCCGACGACAGGATCAGCCCCAGCATTTT
-	-	TRBV19	TRBJ2-3	CASSMGGTTDTQYF	TGTGCCAGTAGTATGGGGGGAACCACAGATACGCAGTATTTT
-	-	TRBV9	TRBJ1-4	CASSVGGRRNEKLFF	TGTGCCAGCAGCGTAGGGGGGCGGAGGAATGAAAAACTGTTTTTT
-	-	TRBV5-4	TRBJ2-5	CASVDREIQETQYF	TGTGCCAGCGTTGACCGGGAAATCCAAGAGACCCAGTACTTC
-	TRBD1	TRBV19	TRBJ2-7	CASSISTGTYEQYF	TGTGCCAGTAGTATCTCGACAGGGACCTACGAGCAGTACTTC
few	-	TRBV13	TRBJ1-2	CASSLGGGRRGYTF	TGTGCCAGCAGCTTAGGGGGAGGTAGGAGAGGCTACACCTTC
few	TRBD1	TRBV2	TRBJ1-1	CASSDRTGRNTEAFF	TGTGCCAGCAGTGACAGGACAGGGAGAAACACTGAAGCTTTCTTT
few	TRBD1	TRBV4-1	TRBJ2-5	CASSQAGTGAIQETQYF	TGCGCCAGCAGCCAAGCGGGGACAGGGGCTATCCAAGAGACCCAGTACTTC
-	TRBD1	TRBV2	TRBJ2-7	CASRTGTGGYEQYF	TGTGCCAGCAGAACCGGGACAGGGGGCTACGAGCAGTACTTC
few	-	TRBV11-3	TRBJ2-3	CASSSSGRGTDTQYF	TGTGCCAGCAGCTCTTCGGGCAGGGGCACAGATACGCAGTATTTT
-	TRBD1	TRBV27	TRBJ1-5	CASSIQGNLGQPQHF	TGTGCCAGCAGTATACAGGGGAATCTGGGTCAGCCCCAGCATTTT
-	TRBD1	TRBV7-3	TRBJ1-1	CASSIQGAATEAFF	TGTGCCAGCAGCATCCAGGGGGCTGCCACTGAAGCTTTCTTT
-	TRBD1	TRBV4-1	TRBJ2-7	CASSLSGTGGDEQYF	TGCGCCAGCAGCCTCTCGGGGACAGGGGGAGACGAGCAGTACTTC
-	TRBD2	TRBV9	TRBJ2-3	CASSTGLAGDGQYF	TGTGCCAGCAGCACCGGGTTAGCGGGGGATGGGCAGTATTTT
few	-	TRBV7-6	TRBJ2-3	CASSLVLGAGLTDTQYF	TGTGCCAGCAGCTTAGTGTTAGGGGCAGGGCTCACGGATACGCAGTATTTT
-	TRBD2	TRBV19	TRBJ2-1	CASTAGGLDEQFF	TGTGCCAGTACGGCGGGGGGGCTTGATGAGCAGTTCTTC
few	-	TRBV5-8	TRBJ1-4	CASSNRDKSYEKLFF	TGTGCCAGCAGCAACCGGGACAAGTCTTATGAAAAACTGTTTTTT
-	-	TRBV10-3	TRBJ2-1	CAISGPGSGADNEQFF	TGTGCCATCAGTGGGCCAGGGTCCGGCGCGGACAATGAGCAGTTCTTC
many	-	TRBV6-6	TRBJ2-6	CASSLSTTGANVLTF	TGTGCCAGCAGTCTTTCAACTACTGGGGCCAACGTCCTGACTTTC
few	-	TRBV7-9	TRBJ2-7	CASSQAGYEQYF	TGTGCCAGCAGCCAAGCAGGCTACGAGCAGTACTTC
few	TRBD1	TRBV19	TRBJ2-3	CASSIPTGGSTDTQYF	TGTGCCAGTAGTATACCCACAGGGGGGAGCACAGATACGCAGTATTTT
few	-	TRBV11-2	TRBJ1-1	CASSLGRDAEAFF	TGTGCCAGCAGCTTGGGCAGGGATGCTGAAGCTTTCTTT
few	TRBD2	TRBV2	TRBJ2-1	CASSYSGGYNEQFF	TGTGCCAGCAGTTACAGCGGGGGCTACAATGAGCAGTTCTTC
-	-	TRBV6-5	TRBJ1-3	CASSYSGSSGNTIYF	TGTGCCAGCAGTTACTCGGGCAGCTCTGGAAACACCATATATTTT
few	TRBD2	TRBV9	TRBJ2-1	CASRDERGSYNEQFF	TGTGCCAGCAGGGATGAGCGGGGGTCCTACAATGAGCAGTTCTTC
few	-	TRBV10-3	TRBJ2-6	CAIRQGSGANVLTF	TGTGCCATCAGGCAGGGCTCTGGGGCCAACGTCCTGACTTTC
few	-	TRBV4-1	TRBJ2-7	CASSPRQGNFEQYF	TGCGCCAGCAGCCCCCGCCAGGGAAATTTCGAGCAGTACTTC
-	-	TRBV27	TRBJ2-3	CASSEYKGSTDTQYF	TGTGCCAGCAGTGAATACAAGGGGAGCACAGATACGCAGTATTTT
few	TRBD1	TRBV11-2	TRBJ2-1	CASKRDRFGNEQFF	TGTGCCAGCAAAAGGGACAGATTTGGCAATGAGCAGTTCTTC
-	-	TRBV19	TRBJ1-1	CASLPPGGKRNTEAFF	TGTGCCAGTCTACCCCCAGGAGGGAAGAGGAACACTGAAGCTTTCTTT
-	-	TRBV27	TRBJ1-2	CASSRRQAWGGYTF	TGTGCCAGCAGTAGAAGACAGGCCTGGGGTGGCTACACCTTC
-	-	TRBV10-3	TRBJ2-1	CAISEPGSGADNEQFF	TGTGCCATCAGTGAGCCAGGGTCCGGCGCGGACAATGAGCAGTTCTTC
-	-	TRBV9	TRBJ1-2	CASRPRQDQNYGYTF	TGTGCCAGCAGGCCTCGACAGGACCAGAACTATGGCTACACCTTC
-	TRBD1	TRBV18	TRBJ2-2	CASSFGQGAGELFF	TGTGCCAGCTCCTTCGGACAGGGTGCCGGGGAGCTGTTTTTT
-	-	TRBV7-7	TRBJ1-3	CASSPGFSGNTIYF	TGTGCCAGCAGCCCAGGGTTCTCTGGAAACACCATATATTTT
-	TRBD2	TRBV7-9	TRBJ2-1	CASSLAQTSGAPFEQFF	TGTGCCAGCAGCTTAGCGCAGACTAGCGGGGCCCCGTTTGAGCAGTTCTTC
-	-	TRBV9	TRBJ1-3	CASSANRANSGNTIYF	TGTGCCAGCAGCGCAAACAGGGCTAACTCTGGAAACACCATATATTTT